The rows below give T cell receptor beta chains drawn from one sample of a study of T cell repertoires in cytomegalovirus infection. No antigen has been assigned to these receptors. TCRdb independently ran MiXCR on the reads; one entry per CDR3 protein. In the table there are roughly 570,000 distinct CDR3 sequences, roughly 42% of which are singletons. Sequenced material: cultured PBMCs, taken from culture after CMV antigen stimulation. These receptors originate from a human donor in good health (CMV status not recorded). Some clones in this sample may be carry-over from other donors' samples. CDR3s include the opening cysteine and the closing phenylalanine or tryptophan. Each record gives: CDR3 DNA, CDR3 protein, J gene, D gene, V gene, clone size. A D gene is named only where the DNA matches it firmly. The size field is filled for only some rows; it gives once, few, many or a size class.

TGTGCCAGCAGCTTACATGCCTTCTCCTACAATGAGCAGTTCTTC	CASSLHAFSYNEQFF	TRBJ2-1	NA	TRBV11-2	few
TGTGCCAGCAGCCTACGGACTAGCCCAGATACGCAGTATTTT	CASSLRTSPDTQYF	TRBJ2-3	TRBD2	TRBV7-6	NA
TGTGCCAGCAGTTTATCCCCATTCAGGGGATTGAACACTGAAGCTTTCTTT	CASSLSPFRGLNTEAFF	TRBJ1-1	NA	TRBV12-3/TRBV12-4	few
TGTGCCAGCAGAGCGGGAGTCACAGATACGCAGTATTTT	CASRAGVTDTQYF	TRBJ2-3	TRBD2	TRBV12-3/TRBV12-4	NA
TGTGCCAGCAGCTTATTCGACGGGACGAGCTCCTACAATGAGCAGTTCTTC	CASSLFDGTSSYNEQFF	TRBJ2-1	NA	TRBV7-2	few
TGTGCCAGTAGTATTTTCGGCGGGGGGCGAACAGATACGCAGTATTTT	CASSIFGGGRTDTQYF	TRBJ2-3	TRBD2	TRBV19	NA
TGTGCCAGCAGCTTAGGTCTAGTGTCTGGCTACACCTTC	CASSLGLVSGYTF	TRBJ1-2	NA	TRBV11-1	NA
TGTGCCAGCAGCAGATCAGGTGACATTGAAGCTTTCTTT	CASSRSGDIEAFF	TRBJ1-1	NA	TRBV7-2	NA
TGTGCCAGCAGCCTCACCGGGACTTCCCACACAGATACGCAGTATTTT	CASSLTGTSHTDTQYF	TRBJ2-3	NA	TRBV7-2	few
TGTGCCAGTAGTAGACAGGGGACCACAGATACGCAGTATTTT	CASSRQGTTDTQYF	TRBJ2-3	TRBD1	TRBV19	NA
TGTGCCAGCAGTTACCTCCAGGGGGCCGGTGAGCAGTTCTTC	CASSYLQGAGEQFF	TRBJ2-1	TRBD1	TRBV6-5	few
TGTGCCAGCAGCTTAGAATCCCAATACAATGAGCAGTTCTTC	CASSLESQYNEQFF	TRBJ2-1	NA	TRBV7-2	many
TGTGCCAGCAGCTTGGGAGGGCTAAACGAGCAGTACTTC	CASSLGGLNEQYF	TRBJ2-7	TRBD2	TRBV7-6	few
TGTGCCAGCAGCTTAAGTACCCTGTCCGTCGCTCGGACCCAGTACTTC	CASSLSTLSVARTQYF	TRBJ2-5	NA	TRBV7-8	few
TGTGCCAGCAGCAAGAGGCGTACTAGCGCCACCGGGGAGCTGTTTTTT	CASSKRRTSATGELFF	TRBJ2-2	TRBD2	TRBV7-8	few
TGCGGCGGCCGGGGTAGTCAAGAGACCCAGTACTTC	CGGRGSQETQYF	TRBJ2-5	NA	TRBV20-1	NA
TGTGCCAGCAGCTCCCTCAGACTAGCGGGGGGAGAGCAGTTCTTC	CASSSLRLAGGEQFF	TRBJ2-1	TRBD2	TRBV11-2	NA
TGTGCCAGCAGTTTAGTTTCTTCTGGGGCGGCACGCCATTCCTACGAGCAGTACTTC	CASSLVSSGAARHSYEQYF	TRBJ2-7	NA	TRBV12-3/TRBV12-4	NA
TGTGCCAGCTCGGACACTTCTAGCACAGATACGCAGTATTTT	CASSDTSSTDTQYF	TRBJ2-3	NA	TRBV6-5	once
TGTGCCAGCAGTTTTACAGGGAGCACCGGGGAGCTGTTTTTT	CASSFTGSTGELFF	TRBJ2-2	NA	TRBV6-1	NA
TGTGCCAGCAGCTTGGCATGGGGAAACATGAACACTGAAGCTTTCTTT	CASSLAWGNMNTEAFF	TRBJ1-1	NA	TRBV5-6	NA
TGCAGCGCGAGAGGGACCGTTGAAAATACGCAGTATTTT	CSARGTVENTQYF	TRBJ2-3	NA	TRBV29-1	NA
TGTGCCAGCAGCTTAGCGGAGGCGGTGGAGACCCAGTACTTC	CASSLAEAVETQYF	TRBJ2-5	NA	TRBV7-8	many
TGCAGTGCAAGATCCCCCTCAGACTCCTACGAGCAGTACTTC	CSARSPSDSYEQYF	TRBJ2-7	NA	TRBV20-1	NA
TGTGCCAGCAGTTTAGGTGGACATGAGCAGTTCTTC	CASSLGGHEQFF	TRBJ2-1	NA	TRBV6-2/TRBV6-3	NA
TGTGCCAGCAGCTTAAGGAATGTCGGGTGCACTTTC	CASSLRNVGCTF	TRBJ2-1	NA	TRBV7-2	few
TGTGCCAGCAGCCAGACGGCTAGCAGGGAGACCCAGTACTTC	CASSQTASRETQYF	TRBJ2-5	NA	TRBV7-9	NA
TGTGCCAGCAGCTCCCCGGTGGGCAGCGAAAAACTGTTTTTT	CASSSPVGSEKLFF	TRBJ1-4	NA	TRBV7-9	few
TGTGCCAGCAGTGAAGATTGGGGTACCCATCAGCCCCAGCATTTT	CASSEDWGTHQPQHF	TRBJ1-5	NA	TRBV2	NA
TGTGCCAGCAGCCAGGGGCAGGTGGAGAACTATGGCTACACCTTC	CASSQGQVENYGYTF	TRBJ1-2	NA	TRBV7-2	NA
TGTGCCAGCAGCTTTGCCGCCATGTACATCCAAGAGACCCAGTACTTC	CASSFAAMYIQETQYF	TRBJ2-5	NA	TRBV7-2	NA
TGTGCCAGCAGCGAGGGACTGGAAACCTACGAGCAGTACTTC	CASSEGLETYEQYF	TRBJ2-7	NA	TRBV7-2	NA
TGTGCCAGCAGCTTGGAGGCAGGAGCTTACACTGAAGCTTTCTTT	CASSLEAGAYTEAFF	TRBJ1-1	NA	TRBV5-4	NA
TGTGCCAGCAGTCGACTAGCGGGAGTTAATGAGCAGTTCTTC	CASSRLAGVNEQFF	TRBJ2-1	TRBD2	TRBV2	many
TGTGCCAGCAGCTTAAGTGCAACCTACAATGAGCAGTTCTTC	CASSLSATYNEQFF	TRBJ2-1	NA	TRBV7-2	NA
TGTGCCACAAGGGGGCTAGCGGGGGCTGATCGCACAGATACGCAGTATTTT	CATRGLAGADRTDTQYF	TRBJ2-3	TRBD2	TRBV6-1	NA
TGTGCCAGCAGTTTACCCATTACCGGGGAGCTGTTTTTT	CASSLPITGELFF	TRBJ2-2	NA	TRBV28	NA
TGTGCCAGCAGTTTATGGGGACAGGGGCATAACGAGCAGTACTTC	CASSLWGQGHNEQYF	TRBJ2-7	TRBD1	TRBV28	NA
TGTGCCAGCCCTCGGGGGCCGAATAACAATGAGCAGTTCTTC	CASPRGPNNNEQFF	TRBJ2-1	NA	TRBV2	NA
TGTGCCAGCAGTGTGTTTGGAGAGGCAGGCTATGGCTACACCTTC	CASSVFGEAGYGYTF	TRBJ1-2	NA	TRBV6-1	NA
TGTGCCAGCAGTTCCCTACAGGGCACAGATACGCAGTATTTT	CASSSLQGTDTQYF	TRBJ2-3	NA	TRBV7-2	NA
TGTGCCAGCAGCTTGGATCCGGCGAGCTATGGCTACACCTTC	CASSLDPASYGYTF	TRBJ1-2	NA	TRBV5-4	NA